This T cell receptor (beta chain) was captured by sequencing in a study of cytomegalovirus exposure and HLA in healthy donors. Study-wide context: From donors who were HLA-typed, an early data release held about 85 million unique TCRs.

There were likely unrecorded immune exposures, though donors were nominally healthy when sampled. PCR involved 60 Vbeta and 13 Jbeta primers. Profiling relied on immunoSEQ multiplex PCR, and the TCRdb table lists in-frame clones only, not all of them. Among 65,000 to 75,000 clones listed, roughly two thirds were seen once. This clone showed up just a few times. Its antigen is unknown. Regarding the study as a whole: Productive rates of about 90% or about 30% were seen for most TCR beta V segments in an earlier analysis.

The receptor comes from a woman aged 25 to 39 in good health and CMV-seronegative. Sequencing was carried out using PBMCs.

CDR3 nucleotides: TGTGCCAGCAGTGGAGGCGGGAACAGGAACACTGAAGCTTTCTTT. This sequence encodes CASSGGGNRNTEAFF. V is TRBV2 and J is TRBJ1-1; unclear D gene. The CDR3 spans 15 residues. Germline assignment: CDR1 SNHLY and CDR2 FYNNEI. V shed 4 bases and J shed 1 base, with 13 bases lying between them. The full variable domain, completed using reference TRBV2 and TRBJ1-1, is EPEVTQTPSHQVTQMGQEVILRCVPISNHLYFYWYRQILGQKVEFLVSFYNNEISEKSEIFDDQFSVERPDGSNFTLKIRSTKLEDSAMYFCASSGGGNRNTEAFFGQGTRLTVV.